This T cell receptor beta chain was captured by sequencing in a study of blood T cell repertoires in COVID-19. In the original processing: Amplification of reference gene primers was used by the study to estimate nucleated cell counts. Sequencing was performed with immunoSEQ multiplex PCR; in TCRdb, only in-frame clones are kept and a portion is missing. V and J calls and clone size follow that table, whereas D and trimming were derived from the DNA. The repertoire holds some 200,000 clones, with 80% to 85% as singletons. The CDR3 totals 15 residues. Germline CDR1 is DFQATT and CDR2 is SNEGSKA (reference sequence). Trimming left V 3 bases short and J 3 bases short, with 18 bases between.

The source of this sequence is a woman in her 30s who had recovered from COVID-19. V is TRBV20-1 and J is TRBJ2-7, with D tentatively TRBD2 (5 bases). Sequenced input: peripheral blood. CDR3 DNA sequence: TGCAGTGCTAGTGGGCGGGCTTCGAGGGACTACGAGCAGTACTTC. Translation: CSASGRASRDYEQYF.